The clone carrying this T cell receptor beta chain appeared a few times. Its specificity is not known. This entry is derived from a study of beta chain features in type 1 diabetes. Study information: Patients looked much like healthy donors when it came to age, gender and cell yields. Study findings and constraints: VDJ junctions sequenced from type 1 diabetes patients showed fewer insertions and more deletions. Across all four CD4+ subsets, people with type 1 diabetes showed modestly shorter TCRB CDR3s. For patients, the naive, central memory and Treg TCRB repertoires appeared more alike than for healthy donors.

The CDR3 is made up of 14 amino acids. CDR1 and CDR2 from the germline V gene are GTSNPN and SVGIG (reference sequence). V dropped 8 bases and J dropped 1; count of bases not matched to a gene: 6. Investigators reverse transcribed all isolated RNA, so they sequenced expressed TCRB transcripts. Some clones are missing from TCRdb's copy, which holds only in-frame ones; the method was immunoSEQ multiplex PCR. The sample consists of about 240,000 clones, over 11% of them appearing once. Sequenced material: naive CD4+ T cells from blood. The receptor was derived from a man younger than 40 with type 1 diabetes. The rearrangement joins TRBV30 to TRBJ1-5; 9 nucleotides align to TRBD1. CDR3 amino acids: CAATGTGSNQPQHF. CDR3 in DNA: TGTGCCGCAACCGGGACAGGGAGCAATCAGCCCCAGCATTTT.